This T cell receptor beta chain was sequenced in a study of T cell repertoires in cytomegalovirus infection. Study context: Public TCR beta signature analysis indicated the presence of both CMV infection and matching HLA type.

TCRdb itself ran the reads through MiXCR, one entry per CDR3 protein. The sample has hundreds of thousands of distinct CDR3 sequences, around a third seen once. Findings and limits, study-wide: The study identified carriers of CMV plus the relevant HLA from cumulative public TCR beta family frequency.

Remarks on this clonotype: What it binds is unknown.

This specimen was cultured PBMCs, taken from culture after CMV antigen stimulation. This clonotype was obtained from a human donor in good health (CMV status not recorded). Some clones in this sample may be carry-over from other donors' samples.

CDR3 DNA sequence: TGCAGTGCCCTAAGGGCAGGCTACGAGCAGTACTTC. It yields the protein CSALRAGYEQYF. The chain couples TRBV20-1 to TRBJ2-7; no reliable D call. CDR1 is DFQATT and CDR2 is SNEGSKA in the germline V gene (reference sequence). This CDR3 is 12 amino acids long. The germline V and J ends were trimmed by 6 bases and 3 bases, with 12 bases remaining between them.